Below are 8 T cell receptor beta chains sequenced from a single sample in a study of radiation and T cells in renal cell carcinoma. The sample's time point: blood 2 weeks post-SBRT. Treatment described: 15 Gy SBRT to primary tumor, nephrectomy 4 weeks later. Here immunoSEQ multiplex PCR was the method, and the copy in TCRdb shows in-frame clones only, minus some. Of more than 75,000 clones detected, 86% appear once; the ten largest clones hold under 25%. The specimen comprised blood, sampled from a patient whose treatment included radiotherapy and nephrectomy. The receptors originated from a woman aged 45-65 years with renal cell carcinoma.

The chain recombines TRBV6-1 with TRBJ2-1, with D uncertain. This CDR3 is built from 12 residues. Germline V lookup: CDR1 MNHNS, CDR2 SASEGT. V shed 6 bases and J shed 3 bases, with 6 bases lying between them. The CDR3 coding sequence is TGTGCCAGCAGCTCTCACTACAATGAGCAGTTCTTC. Its translation: CASSSHYNEQFF.

The J gene is TRBJ2-5, the V gene TRBV27; D remains unclear. The V and J ends lost 5 bases and 1 base respectively, with 11 bases between them. From germline, CDR1 is MNHEY and CDR2 SMNVEV (reference sequence). This CDR3 region has 14 residues. In nucleotides, the CDR3 is TGTGCCAGCAGTCCAGCAAATTTCCAAGAGACCCAGTACTTC. Translating it yields CASSPANFQETQYF.

This chain links TRBV13 with TRBJ2-4, with 12 bases aligning to TRBD2. The CDR3 is made up of 17 amino acids. Per germline, CDR1 PRHDT and CDR2 FYEKMQ (reference sequence). V lost 5 bases, J lost 6 bases, and 11 bases stayed unmatched. CDR3 nucleotide sequence: TGTGCCAGCAGCCTCCGGGCTAGCGGGAGGGCGGGAAACATTCAGTACTTC. Its translation is CASSLRASGRAGNIQYF.

The J gene is TRBJ2-5, the V gene TRBV6-6; 11 nucleotides line up with TRBD1. In germline, CDR1 is MNHNY, CDR2 SVGAGI (reference sequence). The CDR3 is 15 amino acids. With 5 bases clipped from V and 4 bases from J, the junction kept 6 bases outside the gene matches. CDR3 coding DNA: TGTGCCAGCAGTCCGGACAGGGGGCGTCTAGAGACCCAGTACTTC. It specifies CASSPDRGRLETQYF.

The genes are TRBV5-5 and TRBJ1-1; D is uncertain. Germline CDR1 SGHKS, CDR2 YYEKEE (reference sequence). V gave up 2 bases and J gave up 5 bases, with 13 bases separating them. This CDR3 comprises 14 residues. The CDR3 loop reads CASSFSGLDTEAFF. As DNA, the CDR3 is TGTGCCAGCAGCTTCTCGGGATTGGATACTGAAGCTTTCTTT.

The rearrangement uses TRBV7-2 and TRBJ2-1, with D uncertain. The length of the CDR3 is 14 residues. Trimming removed 3 bases at V and 0 bases at J, with 6 bases between. Germline V gene sequence: CDR1 SGHTA, CDR2 FQGNSA. CDR3 sequence reads: CASSFDGSYNEQFF. CDR3 DNA sequence: TGTGCCAGCAGCTTTGATGGCTCCTACAATGAGCAGTTCTTC.

The rearrangement joins TRBV2 to TRBJ1-3; no reliable D call. The V gene's germline CDR1 is SNHLY and CDR2 FYNNEI. This CDR3 is 14 amino acids long. Trimming pared 6 bases from V and 0 bases from J, leaving 9 bases between. CDR3 nucleotides: TGTGCCAGCAGGGGTCTTGACTCTGGAAACACCATATATTTT. Translation gives CASRGLDSGNTIYF.

This chain links TRBV6-5 with TRBJ1-2; TRBD1 aligns across 8 bases. The V gene end was trimmed by 4 bases and the J gene end by 3 bases; junction bases not matched to a gene: 7. Germline CDR1 reads MNHEY; CDR2 reads SVGAGI. The CDR3 consists of 15 residues. CDR3 nucleotide sequence: TGTGCCAGCAGTTCACCGGGACAGGCCGACTATGGCTACACCTTC. It translates to CASSSPGQADYGYTF.